The clone carrying this T cell receptor (beta chain) was detected many times. The antigen is not known. Indicated time point: patch test 1, 2 weeks after DPC sensitization. Treatment: therapeutic diphenylcyclopropenone sensitization with weekly scalp DPC. The data were taken from a study of human T cells and chemical hapten exposure. Unique molecular identifiers were linked by the library to individual cDNA molecules. TCRdb itself ran the RACE reads through MiXCR, one entry per CDR3 protein. The table records about 49,000 distinct CDR3 sequences, 9.3% of them present only once. Study-level findings and limits: In the PT1 data, expanded TCR counts showed a positive correlation with patch test score. Alopecia in the donors means their immune response may deviate from healthy people's.

Sequences were derived from whole blood, sampled in connection with sensitization to the hapten diphenylcyclopropenone (DPC). This clonotype originated in a woman in her forties or fifties with alopecia areata. Some clones in this sample may be carry-over from other donors' samples.

The CDR3 reads CASSGRLAPTGEQYF. The CDR3, as DNA: TGTGCCAGCAGCGGCCGACTAGCTCCAACGGGGGAGCAGTACTTC. This chain links TRBV7-9 with TRBJ2-7; 7 bases line up with TRBD2. The germline gives CDR1 SEHNR, CDR2 FQNEAQ (reference sequence). V shed 5 bases and J 7 bases; nucleotides not matched to a gene: 14. This CDR3 has 15 amino acids.